This T cell receptor beta chain was identified during a study of T cell responses to AZD1222 COVID-19 vaccine (dated by TCRdb to the early 2020s). Regarding the research as a whole: AZD1222 recipients given second doses at about 4 weeks or at about 12 weeks were pooled, since spike-specific TCR depth and breadth were not found to differ between the two schedules. A total of 233 trial participants underwent TCR sequencing, of whom about 210 received two doses of AZD1222 and about 25 received two doses of the MenACWY control vaccine. Trial participants were enrolled into age subgroups of 18-55, 56-69 and 70-plus years, which contained about 150, 28 and 57 TCR-sequenced participants, respectively. General study outcomes and caveats: Because no samples from the day 14 peak response were available, repertoires could be characterized only after the peak T cell response. The vaccine-associated CD4 TCRs covered the entire spike protein, and the dominant responses fell in regions 160-218 and 743-854. A significant rise in spike-specific TCR breadth and depth was observed after two AZD1222 doses relative to day 0 and relative to MenACWY recipients. Conclusions about previously exposed vaccinees are limited because only 5 or 6 AZD1222 recipients were SARS-CoV-2 seropositive at baseline. Participants were mostly white British and included more females than males, and it was suggested by the authors that clonal diversity may have been underestimated. Epitopes outside the regions mutated in the B.1.351 and B.1.1.7 variants were reportedly recognized by nearly half of the unique spike-specific TCRs. In the small 56-69-year group, the increase in depth fell short of significance, most likely because of low power.

The CDR3 regions of human TCRbeta chains were analyzed by immunosequencing. Turning to the authors' computational methods: TCRs in the repertoires were matched against a reference library of SARS-CoV-2-specific TCRs that had been generated with the MIRA antigen-specificity platform. Breadth was defined as the fraction of unique TCRs that were SARS-CoV-2-associated, and depth was defined as the fraction of total T cells that were SARS-CoV-2-associated. Using the MIRA data, each spike-specific TCR was mapped to the spike region that the TCR reacts to and placed in a CD4 or CD8 class. Log10-transformed breadth and depth values were compared by one-way ANOVA with Sidak's multiple comparisons tests. As stored in TCRdb, this immuneACCESS dataset retains in-frame rearrangements with V and J assigned. A fraction of the clones does not appear; measured against another copy, unresolved V genes explain less than half of the discrepancy, and the remainder lacks a known reason. The V and J calls and clone size were taken over from that table, and D and trimming were inferred from the DNA. The sample profile shows fewer than 110,000 clones; less than 95% of them were found once. The ten largest clones represent more than 4.5% of the sample.

The time point label of this sample denotes: baseline before first vaccination. Vaccinee samples came from UK trials COV001 and COV002, including a single-blind randomized controlled phase 2/3 trial of AZD1222 (ChAdOx1 nCoV-19) in healthy adults. Trial participant PBMC samples were collected at day 0 and day 28 after the second dose for TCRbeta chain sequencing. Of note for this clone: Its antigen is unknown. Base qualities are not recorded, but no much larger clone differs from it by a single base.

The source material was peripheral blood, sampled on day 0 of AZD1222 vaccination. This sequence originates from an adult in good health.

In nucleotides, the sequence is TGCGCCAGCAGCTGGGGACAAAGAAACACTGAAGCTTTCTTT. It translates as CASSWGQRNTEAFF. In this chain, TRBV5-1 is recombined with TRBJ1-1; TRBD1 is possibly the D segment (6 matching bases). CDR1 SGHRS and CDR2 YFSETQ were looked up in the germline V gene. The V end loses 3 bases and the J end loses 2 bases, and a stretch of 11 bases separates them. Taken from cysteine to phenylalanine, the CDR3 has 14 residues. Only the CDR3 DNA stays, 42 bases, in frame from base 1.